The 8 T cell receptor beta chains below were found in one sample sequenced in a study of T cells in Graves' hyperthyroidism and ophthalmopathy. Amplification yielded TCR beta CDR3 regions, with RNA transcripts as the source. The HTBI primer set drove a first-round RT-PCR of the TCR CDR3. A single record per CDR3 protein comes from TCRdb applying MiXCR to the multiplex PCR reads. The sample holds 370,000 or so distinct CDR3 sequences, roughly 13% seen once. The sequenced material came from blood. The receptors derive from a man aged 25-45 years with Graves' hyperthyroidism that later progressed to Graves' ophthalmopathy.

In the case of this clonotype: Sequence at one end of the junction differs from germline and may be a read error. The chain combines TRBV10-2 with TRBJ2-6; D may be TRBD1 or TRBD2 (5 bases each). The CDR3 is 16 residues long. Germline assignment: CDR1 WSHSY and CDR2 SAAADI. CDR3 DNA sequence: TGCGCCAGCAGTGAGTCGAGGGGTTCTGGGGCCAACGTCCTGGCTTTC. It translates to CASSESRGSGANVLAF.

With regard to this clonotype: A clone one base away is much larger, so this may be a read error. The rearrangement links TRBV11-1 to TRBJ1-1; the D is unclear. CDR1 and CDR2 (germline): SGHAT, FQDESV (reference sequence). CDR3 length equals 17 residues. CDR3 nucleotides: TGTGCCAGCAGCCATCCGGGTCCCAAAAAAGCGAACACTGAAGCTCTCTTT. Translation gives CASSHPGPKKANTEALF.

There are many counts of this clonotype. The chain links TRBV20-1 to TRBJ1-4, with 10 bases aligning to TRBD1. This CDR3 has 14 residues. Germline V gene data show CDR1 as DFQATT and CDR2 as SNEGSKA (reference sequence). Losses at the gene ends were 6 bases for V and 5 bases for J; bases not matched to a gene: 6. The CDR3 nucleotides read TGCAGTGCAGCACCGGGACAGGGGAATGAAAAACTGTTTTTT. Residues: CSAAPGQGNEKLFF.

V usage is TRBV7-9 and J usage is TRBJ1-3; D is perhaps TRBD1 (6 bases). The length of the CDR3 is 17 residues. The germline V gene has CDR1 SEHNR and CDR2 FQNEAQ (reference sequence). With 1 base removed from V and 1 base from J, the gap between germline ends came to 14 bases. The CDR3 DNA sequence: TGTGCCAGCAGCTTAGGTTCAGGGGAATGGTCTGGAAACACCATATATTTT. Translated, it gives CASSLGSGEWSGNTIYF.

This clonotype showed up many times. This chain links TRBV5-1 with TRBJ2-1; 9 nucleotides align to TRBD1. There are 15 residues in the CDR3. The germline CDR1 and CDR2 sequences are SGHRS and YFSETQ. V lost 4 bases and J lost 7; bases outside the gene matches: 9. In DNA, the CDR3 is TGCGCCAGCAGCCCTTCGGGACAGGGAAAAAATGAGCAGTTCTTC. It is translated as CASSPSGQGKNEQFF.

This clonotype was seen many times. The V gene is TRBV5-1, the J gene TRBJ1-1; D gene uncertain. Trimming took 3 bases from V and 5 from J, leaving 14 bases between them. Germline assignment: CDR1 SGHRS and CDR2 YFSETQ. The CDR3 covers 14 residues. The DNA of the CDR3 is TGCGCCAGCAGCTCGCAATTCGACCCTACTGAAGCTTTCTTT. Protein: CASSSQFDPTEAFF.

Note on this clonotype: A much larger clone lies one base from this, so it may be a read error. V and J are TRBV5-1 and TRBJ1-2; 8 bases fit TRBD1. The CDR3 is made up of 13 amino acids. Germline CDR1 and CDR2: SGHRS and YFSETQ. J gave up 6 bases and V 7 bases, and 8 bases lay outside the gene matches. CDR3 residues: CASGGRTGHGYTF. CDR3 coding DNA: TGCGCCAGCGGAGGCCGGACAGGGCATGGCTACACCTTC.

This clonotype was counted ten times or more. This chain links TRBV28 with TRBJ1-2; D is possibly TRBD1 (5 bases). In germline, CDR1 is MDHEN, CDR2 SYDVKM. With 3 bases removed from V and 4 bases from J, the gap between germline ends came to 9 bases. The CDR3 has 13 amino acids. Written as DNA, the CDR3 is TGTGCCAGCAGTTTGAGGGACGGCTATGGCTACACCTTC. It yields the protein CASSLRDGYGYTF.